This T cell receptor beta chain emerged from a study of blood T cells in healthy people across ages. The authors ran a second PCR of about 6 to 11 cycles using a sample-barcoded 5' primer and a J-beta primer mix. Each CDR3 protein gets one entry after TCRdb re-called the 5' RACE reads with MiXCR. Here the sample spans roughly 800,000 distinct CDR3 sequences, around 25% being singletons. To note about this clonotype: What it binds is unknown.

Notes on the study in general: Unsorted PBMCs blocked a conclusive comparison of naive and antigen-experienced cells.

With 5 bases removed from V and 2 bases from J, the gap between germline ends came to 10 bases. Germline-derived CDR1 and CDR2 are MDHEN and SYDVKM. This CDR3 spans 14 amino acids. The sample was also linked to a second study, of T cells of mothers and their children.

Specimen: blood. The origin of this receptor is a boy younger than 18 in good health. The chain combines TRBV28 with TRBJ2-1; D may match TRBD1 or TRBD2 (5 bases each). In nucleotides, the CDR3 is TGTGCCAGCAGTCCCCCGGGGCCCTACAATGAGCAGTTCTTC. Amino acids: CASSPPGPYNEQFF.